The sequence of this TCR beta chain was determined in a study of cytomegalovirus exposure and HLA in healthy donors (dated by TCRdb to 2016 to 2017). With respect to the entire study: An earlier analysis of several hundred of the donors reported 250 to 300 Gb of sequence data and 100 million to 140 million unique TCR beta sequences from some 180 million T cells. An early release covering some 640 HLA-typed donors comprised 250 to 350 gigabases of sequencing data and some 79 million unique TCR sequences. The genetic ancestry cluster associated with self-reported Caucasian donors included about 84% of the 350 to 500 genotyped donors. The study aimed to test whether signatures of past pathogen exposure could be identified by cataloging public T cell receptors. The study used immunosequencing to profile the T cell repertoires of hundreds of subjects and linked those repertoires to cytomegalovirus serostatus. Besides the first cohort of around 670 subjects, a separate validation cohort made up of 120 different subjects was used. The study combined high-throughput TCR immunosequencing, statistical association of individual TCRs with disease status, and machine learning to predict cytomegalovirus infection status. To study patterns of TCR occurrence, a later analysis re-analyzed previously published TCR beta repertoires from around 660 donors and added high-resolution HLA genotyping. Rather than drawing on any new phenotypic data, the later analysis identified candidate immune exposures from TCR beta sequences and the way those sequences occurred across donors. An earlier analysis of around 580 of the donors used high-throughput TCR beta sequencing to judge whether each TCR beta V gene segment behaved as functional or pseudogenic. Donor age, sex, ethnicity and CMV serostatus were compiled alongside the repertoire data. A later genetic analysis took genome-wide SNP genotypes for about 55% of the 666 donors and used that subset as a discovery cohort. All discovery cohort repertoires had been generated using a single sequencing platform. Class I and class II HLA loci were covered by the typing at four-digit resolution. Typing coverage varied by locus: about 620-640 donors for A, B, C, DRB1 and DQB1; approximately 500 for DQA1; 600 to 610 for DPA1; approximately 470 for DPB1. Four to six DR-DQ haplotypes were handled as single units for association and clustering, since linkage in the cohort was strong. Among about 400 genotyped donors of the cohort, an average of about 240,000 unique TCR beta nucleotide sequences was sequenced per donor, of which about 19% were non-productive.

With regard to this clone: Its antigen remains unidentified.

In total, roughly 670 healthy bone marrow donors made up the cohort. At the time of sampling, every cohort member was nominally healthy, though immune exposures that went unrecorded were likely present. The donor was CMV seropositive and belonged to the group of a few hundred seropositive cohort members. A peripheral blood sample was provided by each donor, and peripheral blood mononuclear cells were used for TCR beta sequencing. Genomic DNA was extracted from the blood cell samples with the Qiagen DNeasy Blood Extraction Kit. General conclusions and limits of the study: Approximately 16 rarely observed V segments, including chromosome 9 orphons, were excluded from the earlier analysis of approximately 500 of the donors because counts were too low. A later analysis found that most CMV-associated TCR beta chains appeared HLA-restricted, with HLA associations seemingly driven largely by CMV exposure. The cohort was sequenced for TCR beta chains only, and without alpha or paired-chain data the features that could be detected were limited. In a later genetic analysis, a missense DCLRE1C variant was associated with V-gene and J-gene trimming of TCR beta chains, and the association was replicated in an independent cohort. For the cohort, immune exposure information was limited to CMV serostatus. Because some donors lacked HLA typing at each locus, the association tests relied only on the typed subset. The sequencing pipeline was judged likely to have produced a cluster of highly shared sequence variants as a technical artifact. Specific HLA alleles were associated with 15,000 to 20,000 TCR beta sequences at a false discovery rate of 0.05 in a later analysis. Several of the top co-occurrence clusters appeared to be linked to parvovirus B19, influenza, CMV and Epstein-Barr virus, according to a later analysis. A total of 164 TCR beta chains were listed by the study as associated with cytomegalovirus. Presence/absence analyses assumed roughly uniform sequencing depth across donors, an assumption that may not hold. In a later analysis, the rate of TCR association differed among HLA loci, with DRB1 alleles having the most associated TCRs and HLA-C alleles having the fewest. Three of the identified cytomegalovirus-associated TCR beta chains were confirmed in vitro to be specific for cytomegalovirus antigens. In a later analysis, HLA-associated TCR beta chains showed more clonal expansion and lower generation probabilities than non-associated chains that were equally common. A further reported finding was that TCR beta sequences accurately predicted the HLA-A and HLA-B alleles for most subjects in the first cohort. A later genetic analysis reported fewer N-insertions in productive TCRs among donors in an Asian-associated ancestry cluster than the roughly 720-donor mean. Most TCR sequences were seen in very few donors, while some public TCRs were found in many individuals. The authors suggested that the approach could potentially be generalized to other disease states and immunological phenotypes. Linkage disequilibrium might explain the correlated functional status among segregating V segments, but an unknown experimental factor could not be excluded. In an earlier analysis of a few hundred of the donors, most TCR beta V segments were observed in productive rearrangements about 87% or about 30% of the time, broadly matching IMGT annotations. Some IMGT-functional V segments, including TRBV6-2 and TRBV6-3, could not be distinguished by the 87-base-pair reads and were therefore excluded. Strong co-occurrence of HLA alleles, especially DR and DQ, made assigning TCR associations to individual alleles difficult. In both the original and validation cohorts, the classifier was reported to diagnose cytomegalovirus status with high specificity and sensitivity.

The method behind the library was the immunoSEQ multiplex PCR assay. A mixture of 60 forward primers for TCR Vbeta segments and 13 reverse primers for TCR Jbeta segments was used in the multiplex PCR. Amplification of the CDR3 region of rearranged TCR beta genes was performed with a multiplex PCR assay on genomic DNA. Amplified TCR beta libraries were sequenced as 87-base-pair reads on the Illumina HiSeq System. On the study's bioinformatics: A later analysis counted about 76 million unique TCR beta chains across the 550 to 750 repertoires, and some 11 million of these chains were shared by at least two donors. Raw reads were error-corrected and collapsed into unique sequences with a nearest-neighbor algorithm that merged closely related sequences to remove PCR and sequencing errors. V, D and J gene segments were assigned by aligning CDR3 sequences to IMGT reference sequences. For a sequence to be retained, a match of at least six nucleotides was required to both a V gene segment and a J gene segment. A rearrangement was called productive if the CDR3 had no stop codons and remained in frame with V and J, and every other rearrangement was called non-productive. Following IMGT convention, CDR3 was defined as the stretch from the second conserved V-encoded cysteine to the conserved J-encoded phenylalanine. The earlier analysis of 500 to 600 of the donors excluded sequences that lacked an unambiguous match to a single V gene segment. An earlier analysis of fewer than 750 of the donors called V segments functional above 56.7% productive rearrangements and segregating when the between-donor standard deviation exceeded 5%. A statistical classification framework was developed to diagnose cytomegalovirus status using the catalog of TCR beta chain sequences. A later analysis assigned V and J genes by comparing TCR nucleotide sequences with IMGT/GENE-DB human TR gene sequences. The TCRdist pipeline was used in a later analysis to assign CDR3 sequences and most-parsimonious VDJ recombination scenarios. A later analysis defined each TCR beta chain by its CDR3 amino acid sequence plus V-gene family, and excluded reads lacking a unique V-gene family. As a way to deal with suspected cross-contamination and a sequencing artifact, a later analysis dropped under 600 nucleotide sequences that were highly shared and had low generation probability. In a later analysis, a clonal expansion index for each public chain was calculated from normalized within-repertoire ranks of inferred template counts. In a later analysis, generation probabilities were computed with a VDJ recombination model fitted to out-of-frame rearrangements, and the resulting probabilities were checked against IGoR. Hypergeometric tests were used in a later analysis to score TCR-TCR, TCR-HLA and TCR-CMV co-occurrence, with a repertoire-size bias correction applied to the TCR pairs. To estimate false discovery rates, a later analysis permuted the HLA or CMV assignments 20 times. In a later analysis, co-occurring TCRs were grouped using DBSCAN, and TCRdist sequence similarity was added for clustering within HLA-allele-positive subsets. Repertoires with fewer than 30,000 or more than 120,000 public chains were left out of co-occurrence clustering, as were a few repertoires with anomalous nucleotide sharing. Held by TCRdb, this immuneACCESS table contains in-frame sequences only and omits some clones. Under half of the omission traces to an unresolved V gene where checked; the cause of the rest is unknown. D and trimming were read from the DNA, whereas the V and J calls and clone size are those reported in that table. This sample's table lists more than 85,000 clones. 5.5% of the sample comes from the top ten.

There are 15 amino acids in the CDR3, from cysteine to phenylalanine inclusive. The read is trimmed to its CDR3 DNA, 45 bases read in frame from base 1. Reading the germline V gene gives CDR1 MGHRA and CDR2 YSYEKL. The trim is 1 base for V and 8 bases for J, with a gap of 14 bases between the germline ends. The sample was PBMCs. The chain was built from TRBV4-1 and TRBJ1-4; the best D guess is TRBD1, with 5 bases matching. The sequence was collected from a girl aged 10 to 17 in good health and CMV-seropositive. The DNA sequence reads TGCGCCAGCAGCCAAGTCTGGGGGGGTCAGGAAAAACTGTTTTTT. Translated, this is CASSQVWGGQEKLFF.